These T cell receptor beta chains were read from a single sample in a study of identifying expanded T cells in peripheral blood. The repertoire was sequenced with immunoSEQ multiplex PCR; TCRdb's copy has only in-frame clones and lacks some. The sample shows 80,000 or so clones, around four fifths of them seen only once. The sequenced sample consisted of blood. These receptors were collected from a person aged 18-69 years in good health. CDR3s include the opening cysteine and the closing phenylalanine or tryptophan. A D gene is named only where the DNA matches it firmly. Clone size is shown for a subset of rows, as once, few, many or a class of expanded clone.

size,D,J,V,CDR3,DNA
-,TRBD1,TRBJ1-5,TRBV19,CASSDRRDSYSNQPQHF,TGTGCCAGTAGTGACCGACGGGACAGCTATAGCAATCAGCCCCAGCATTTT
-,TRBD1,TRBJ1-3,TRBV6-5,CASSYSGGISGNTIYF,TGTGCCAGCAGTTACTCAGGGGGCATCTCTGGAAACACCATATATTTT
-,TRBD1,TRBJ1-2,TRBV28,CASSSPGGEDGYTF,TGTGCCAGCAGTTCTCCAGGGGGCGAAGATGGCTACACCTTC
-,TRBD2,TRBJ2-1,TRBV11-2,CASSLEAGGTYNEQFF,TGTGCCAGCAGCTTAGAGGCGGGAGGGACCTACAATGAGCAGTTCTTC
once,-,TRBJ1-4,TRBV21-1,CASSSMEQGAHEKLFF,TGTGCCAGCAGCAGCATGGAACAGGGGGCGCATGAAAAACTGTTTTTT
-,TRBD2,TRBJ2-4,TRBV7-2,CASSSLPATSGSKNIQYF,TGTGCCAGCAGCTCGCTACCGGCGACTAGCGGGAGTAAAAACATTCAGTACTTC
-,TRBD1,TRBJ2-5,TRBV11-3,CASSLEGTGIETQYF,TGTGCCAGCAGCTTAGAGGGGACAGGGATAGAGACCCAGTACTTC
-,-,TRBJ2-1,TRBV19,CASGGLASRSSYNEQFF,TGTGCCAGCGGGGGGCTAGCCTCTAGGAGCTCCTACAATGAGCAGTTCTTC
-,TRBD2,TRBJ2-7,TRBV6-5,CASSPLGSGSVEQYF,TGTGCCAGCAGCCCCCTGGGTAGCGGGAGTGTCGAGCAGTACTTC
once,TRBD2,TRBJ2-3,TRBV27,CASFPGGPRTDTQYF,TGTGCCAGCTTCCCGGGAGGGCCGCGCACAGATACGCAGTATTTT
-,TRBD2,TRBJ2-1,TRBV25-1,CASSYTSGTNEQFF,TGTGCCAGCAGTTACACTAGCGGTACCAATGAGCAGTTCTTC
-,TRBD1,TRBJ1-3,TRBV28,CASSLRTGFSGNTIYF,TGTGCCAGCAGTTTACGGACAGGCTTCTCTGGAAACACCATATATTTT
-,TRBD1,TRBJ1-4,TRBV28,CASSAPGGTNEKLFF,TGTGCCAGCAGTGCCCCAGGGGGGACTAATGAAAAACTGTTTTTT
-,-,TRBJ1-2,TRBV9,CASSVASPGVEGYTF,TGTGCCAGCAGCGTAGCTTCCCCGGGGGTAGAAGGCTACACCTTC
-,TRBD2,TRBJ2-1,TRBV5-4,CASSPTSGNPDISYNEQFF,TGTGCCAGCAGCCCGACTAGCGGGAACCCCGATATTTCCTACAATGAGCAGTTCTTC
-,TRBD2,TRBJ2-1,TRBV9,CASSVEVAGYEQFF,TGTGCCAGCAGCGTAGAGGTAGCGGGCTATGAGCAGTTCTTC
-,TRBD1,TRBJ1-5,TRBV28,CASRIQGEGQPQHF,TGTGCCAGCAGGATACAGGGGGAGGGTCAGCCCCAGCATTTT
-,TRBD1,TRBJ1-5,TRBV28,CASSSDRGNQPQHF,TGTGCCAGCAGTTCCGACAGGGGCAATCAGCCCCAGCATTTT
-,-,TRBJ2-3,TRBV4-2,CASSQEQTRTDTQYF,TGTGCCAGCAGCCAAGAACAAACCAGGACGGATACGCAGTATTTT
-,-,TRBJ2-4,TRBV4-3,CASSPTAYLAKNIQYF,TGCGCCAGCAGCCCCACGGCATACCTAGCCAAAAACATTCAGTACTTC
-,-,TRBJ2-1,TRBV4-2,CASSQDLESGAYNEQFF,TGTGCCAGCAGCCAAGATCTTGAGTCAGGAGCCTACAATGAGCAGTTCTTC
-,-,TRBJ2-4,TRBV4-1,CASSQGGFPLAKNIQYF,TGCGCCAGCAGCCAAGGTGGCTTCCCCTTAGCCAAAAACATTCAGTACTTC
-,-,TRBJ1-2,TRBV6-1,CASSEQVNYGYTF,TGTGCCAGCAGTGAACAGGTCAACTATGGCTACACCTTC
-,-,TRBJ2-7,TRBV29-1,CSIGQNSYEQYF,TGCAGCATCGGACAGAACTCCTACGAGCAGTACTTC
-,-,TRBJ1-1,TRBV11-2,CASSSQGMTEAFF,TGTGCCAGCAGCTCGCAGGGGATGACTGAAGCTTTCTTT